The entry that follows covers one T cell receptor beta chain sequence. This clone was seen only once. Its antigen is unknown. Base qualities are not recorded, but no much larger clone differs from it by a single base. Trimming at the junction amounts to 4 bases on V and 4 bases on J, and the germline ends lie 16 bases apart. The CDR3 goes from the cysteine to the phenylalanine over 15 residues. Only the CDR3 DNA stays, 45 bases, in frame from base 1. For CDR1 and CDR2, the germline V gene lists SGHDN and FVKESK. This sample was taken from a study of T cell responses to AZD1222 COVID-19 vaccine (dated by TCRdb to about 2021). Some background on the complete study: TCR sequencing covered 230 or so trial participants: nearly 210 given two doses of AZD1222 and some 25 given two doses of MenACWY control vaccine. Trial participants were enrolled by age into subgroups of 18-55, 56-69 and 70-plus years, and around 140, 26 and 57 TCR-sequenced participants, respectively, were included in these subgroups.

Read against the paper, the sample's time point label means: baseline before first vaccination. This specimen's treatment or condition label, per the study, means: meningococcal conjugate vaccine given as trial control. The vaccinee samples were drawn from two UK trials, COV001 and COV002, one of which was a single-blind randomized controlled phase 2/3 trial testing AZD1222 (ChAdOx1 nCoV-19) in healthy adults. For TCRbeta chain sequencing, PBMC samples were collected from trial participants at day 0 and at day 28 after the second dose. The CDR3 regions of human TCRbeta chains were analyzed by immunosequencing. Turning to the authors' computational methods: Repertoire TCRs were matched against a reference library of SARS-CoV-2-specific TCRs generated with the MIRA antigen-specificity platform. Breadth was defined as the fraction of unique TCRs that were SARS-CoV-2-associated, and depth was defined as the fraction of total T cells that were SARS-CoV-2-associated. Using the MIRA data, each spike-specific TCR was mapped to the spike region that the TCR reacts to and placed in a CD4 or CD8 class. Log10-transformed breadth and depth values were compared by one-way ANOVA with Sidak's multiple comparisons tests. Held by TCRdb, this immuneACCESS table contains in-frame sequences only and omits some clones. Under half of the omission traces to an unresolved V gene where checked; the cause of the rest is unknown. The V and J calls and clone size are taken from that table; D and trimming were inferred from the DNA. The table for this sample lists 100,000 to 150,000 clones; 80% to 95% of them were counted only once. Jointly, the top ten make up about 4.3% of the sample.

General study outcomes and caveats: Most participants were white British and females outnumbered males, and the authors suggested that clonal diversity may have been underestimated. Because no samples from the day 14 peak response were available, repertoires could be characterized only after the peak T cell response. In the small 56-69-year group, the increase in depth fell short of significance, most likely because of low power. Conclusions about previously exposed vaccinees are limited because only a handful of AZD1222 recipients were SARS-CoV-2 seropositive at baseline. Reportedly, close to half of the unique spike-specific TCRs recognized epitopes lying outside the regions that are mutated in the B.1.351 and B.1.1.7 variants. The vaccine-associated CD4 TCRs covered the entire spike protein, and the dominant responses fell in regions 160-218 and 743-854. After two AZD1222 doses, spike-specific TCR breadth and depth were significantly higher than at day 0 and than in MenACWY recipients.

The rearranged segments are TRBV14 and TRBJ1-1; the D region possibly corresponds to TRBD1 (5 bases align). This TCR derives from an adult in good health. Sequences were derived from peripheral blood, sampled on day 0 of MenACWY control vaccination. This receptor carries the CDR3 CASSLGRGWATEAFF. Read as DNA, the sequence is TGTGCCAGCAGCCTCGGGCGGGGGTGGGCCACTGAAGCTTTCTTT.